One sample yielded the 30 T cell receptor beta chains listed below, sequenced in a study of blood T cell repertoires in COVID-19. TCRdb's table, derived via immunoSEQ multiplex PCR, lists solely in-frame clones and lacks some. The repertoire holds 250,000 or so clones, with 86% as singletons. The specimen was PBMCs or T cells enriched from blood (not recorded which). The receptors were gathered from a man in his forties who had recovered from COVID-19.

The chain is built from TRBV5-1 and TRBJ2-5, with 10 bases aligning to TRBD2. Near its end, the DNA agrees better with TRBJ2-7, so the J call may be wrong. Germline-derived CDR1 and CDR2 are SGHRS and YFSETQ. This CDR3 region has 14 residues. In DNA, the CDR3 is TGCGCCAGCAGCTTTCTAGCGGGGGACTACGAGCAGTACTTC. The encoded protein is CASSFLAGDYEQYF.

CDR3 nucleotides: TGTGCCAGCAGCTTCACCTCGACTAGCGGGGGAAATGAGCAGTTCTTC. Its translation is CASSFTSTSGGNEQFF. This rearrangement joins TRBV7-2 to TRBJ2-1, with 12 positions matching TRBD2. CDR3 length equals 16 residues. The junction had 7 bases not matched to a gene; V was cut back by 3 bases and J by 7 bases. Germline CDR1 and CDR2: SGHTA and FQGNSA.

The rearrangement uses TRBV3-1 (or the pseudogene TRBV3-2) and TRBJ1-2, with D possibly TRBD1 on 5 matching bases. Germline assignment: CDR1 LGHDT and CDR2 YNNKEL (reference sequence). CDR3 length equals 13 residues. V was clipped by 4 bases and J by 7 bases, with 13 bases between them. The CDR3 loop is CASSPREDAGYTF. The CDR3 DNA is TGTGCCAGCAGCCCCAGGGAAGATGCTGGCTACACCTTC.

This chain joins TRBV9 and TRBJ1-3; 7 bases map to TRBD1. Per germline, CDR1 SGDLS and CDR2 YYNGEE. J was trimmed by 0 bases and V by 0 bases; bases with no gene match: 21. This CDR3 spans 22 amino acids. This CDR3 is CASSVGPMTGSHLTYSGNTIYF. The CDR3 DNA sequence: TGTGCCAGCAGCGTAGGACCTATGACAGGGTCTCACCTAACTTACTCTGGAAACACCATATATTTT. Looking up the rest from reference TRBV9 and TRBJ1-3 gives the full variable domain: DSGVTQTPKHLITATGQRVTLRCSPRSGDLSVYWYQQSLDQGLQFLIQYYNGEERAKGNILERFSAQQFPDLHSELNLSSLELGDSALYFCASSVGPMTGSHLTYSGNTIYFGEGSWLTVV.

The genes are TRBV20-1 and TRBJ2-5, with unresolved D. The CDR3 runs 13 residues. The V gene's germline CDR1 is DFQATT and CDR2 SNEGSKA (reference sequence). Trimming left V 3 bases short and J 5 bases short, with 13 bases between. The CDR3 coding sequence is TGCAGTGCTAGTGGGCTGGCAAAGGAGACCCAGTACTTC. It translates to CSASGLAKETQYF.

The rearrangement links TRBV7-8 to TRBJ2-7; D is ambiguous. Germline loops: CDR1 SGHVS, CDR2 FQNEAQ. CDR3 length: 12 amino acids. V gave up 5 bases and J gave up 7 bases, with 12 bases separating them. CDR3 nucleotide sequence: TGTGCCAGCAGCCGTACGGCGGTGGAGCAGTACTTC. This sequence encodes CASSRTAVEQYF.

V is TRBV6-5 and J is TRBJ2-1; 11 bases fit TRBD1. Germline loops: CDR1 MNHEY, CDR2 SVGAGI. The CDR3 runs to 15 residues. The trim removed 1 base at V and 6 bases at J, leaving 2 bases unmatched. CDR3 in amino acids: CASSYYGTGGNEQFF. In DNA, the CDR3 is TGTGCCAGCAGTTACTACGGGACAGGGGGCAATGAGCAGTTCTTC.

The rearrangement links TRBV19 to TRBJ1-5; D is ambiguous. CDR1 is LNHDA and CDR2 is SQIVND in the germline V gene (reference sequence). V lost 3 bases to trimming and J lost 3 bases, with 6 bases between them. This CDR3 has 13 amino acids. The CDR3: CASSMIVNQPQHF. The DNA for the CDR3 is TGTGCCAGTAGTATGATAGTCAATCAGCCCCAGCATTTT.

This sequence joins TRBV19 and TRBJ2-1; 11 nucleotides align to TRBD1. There are 15 residues in the CDR3. V lost 5 bases, J lost 8 bases, and 8 bases stayed unmatched. CDR1 is LNHDA and CDR2 is SQIVND in the germline V gene (reference sequence). The CDR3 reads CASSSRTGGEDEQFF. CDR3 DNA sequence: TGTGCCAGTAGTTCGCGGACAGGGGGCGAGGATGAGCAGTTCTTC.

This chain joins TRBV19 and TRBJ2-7, with 7 bases fitting TRBD1. The J segment lost 6 bases and the V segment lost 6 bases, leaving 11 bases of the junction unmatched. CDR3 length: 14 residues. Germline V gene sequence: CDR1 LNHDA, CDR2 SQIVND (reference sequence). The CDR3 DNA reads as TGTGCCAGTAGCGAGGGAAGACAGGGCTCCGAGCAGTACTTC. This codes for CASSEGRQGSEQYF.

The CDR3: CAWSVVGALNQPQHF. The CDR3 DNA follows: TGTGCCTGGAGTGTGGTGGGGGCTTTAAATCAGCCCCAGCATTTT. This chain uses TRBV30 with TRBJ1-5; possibly TRBD1 for D (6 bases). V was shortened by 0 bases and J by 4 bases, with 13 bases between the two germline ends. This CDR3 has 15 amino acids. Germline-derived CDR1 and CDR2 are GTSNPN and SVGIG (reference sequence).

The chain links TRBV7-3 to TRBJ1-2; D is perhaps TRBD1 (6 bases). The V gene lost 5 bases and the J gene lost 7 bases, with 17 bases spanning the gap. CDR3 length: 14 residues. From germline, CDR1 is SGHTA and CDR2 FQGTGA. CDR3 DNA: TGTGCCAGCAGCCCCCAAGGGGGTTCATTTGGCTACACCTTC. Its translation is CASSPQGGSFGYTF.

V is TRBV9 and J is TRBJ2-1; 10 bases are shared with TRBD2. The CDR3 spans 16 residues. Germline V gives CDR1 SGDLS, CDR2 YYNGEE. Trimming took 4 bases from V and 5 from J; bases not matched to a gene: 9. CDR3 bases: TGTGCCAGCAGCTTTCGTTCCGGGACTAGCGACAATGAGCAGTTCTTC. Translating it yields CASSFRSGTSDNEQFF.

J is TRBJ2-6 and V is TRBV5-5; possibly TRBD1 for D (6 bases). The V and J ends lost 2 bases and 0 bases respectively, with 12 bases between them. The germline V gene has CDR1 SGHKS and CDR2 YYEKEE (reference sequence). This CDR3 region has 17 residues. This CDR3 reads CASSFRGQSSGANVLTF. CDR3 nucleotides: TGTGCCAGCAGCTTCAGGGGTCAGAGCTCTGGGGCCAACGTCCTGACTTTC. Looking up the rest from reference TRBV5-5 and TRBJ2-6 gives the full variable domain: DAGVTQSPTHLIKTRGQQVTLRCSPISGHKSVSWYQQVLGQGPQFIFQYYEKEERGRGNFPDRFSARQFPNYSSELNVNALLLGDSALYLCASSFRGQSSGANVLTFGAGSRLTVL.

The chain uses TRBV7-9 and TRBJ1-3; D might be TRBD1 (5 bases). V dropped 11 bases and J dropped 1 base, with 6 bases sitting between them. The CDR3 length is 11 residues. The germline CDR1 and CDR2 sequences are SEHNR and FQNEAQ (reference sequence). As DNA, the CDR3 is TGTGCCGGGGGGTCTGGAAACACCATATATTTT. Translation gives CAGGSGNTIYF.

V gene TRBV4-1 combines with J gene TRBJ2-4; the match to TRBD2 covers 7 bases. Germline lookup yields CDR1 MGHRA and CDR2 YSYEKL. The ends lost 0 bases at V and 1 base at J; junction bases unmatched: 6. The CDR3 runs 17 residues. The CDR3 reads CASSQDKREGAKNIQYF. CDR3 nucleotide sequence: TGCGCCAGCAGCCAAGATAAGCGGGAAGGGGCCAAAAACATTCAGTACTTC.

The gene calls are TRBV5-1 and TRBJ1-6; 7 bases line up with TRBD1. CDR1 and CDR2 from the germline V gene are SGHRS and YFSETQ. V dropped 1 base and J dropped 4; count of bases not matched to a gene: 5. This CDR3 region has 16 residues. The CDR3 coding sequence is TGCGCCAGCAGCTTGTCGGCAGGGGGATATAATTCACCCCTCCACTTT. It specifies CASSLSAGGYNSPLHF.

The V call is TRBV6-2 or TRBV6-3, the J call TRBJ1-2, with TRBD1 matching 8 bases. Trimming took 5 bases from V and 8 from J; bases not matched to a gene: 7. Germline V gives CDR1 MNHEY, CDR2 SVGEGT. CDR3 length: 13 residues. This chain's CDR3 is CASSQRTGLGYTF. The CDR3 DNA sequence: TGTGCCAGCAGTCAGCGGACAGGGCTCGGCTACACCTTC.

This clone was seen a single time. The J gene is TRBJ2-3, the V gene TRBV14; a possible D gene is TRBD2 (6 bases). This CDR3 comprises 15 residues. V lost 1 base to trimming and J lost 4 bases, with 12 bases between them. The germline gives CDR1 SGHDN, CDR2 FVKESK. This CDR3 is CASSQAGGVADTQYF. For the CDR3, the DNA is TGTGCCAGCAGCCAAGCCGGCGGGGTAGCAGATACGCAGTATTTT.

CDR3 in amino acids: CSVAAGGLTEAFF. As DNA, the CDR3 is TGCAGCGTCGCCGCCGGGGGTCTCACTGAAGCTTTCTTT. V and J are TRBV29-1 and TRBJ1-1, with a possible D match to TRBD1 (5 bases). The CDR3 totals 13 residues. Trimming removed 6 bases from V and 4 bases from J, with 15 bases in between. Germline V gives CDR1 SQVTM, CDR2 ANQGSEA.

This chain joins TRBV11-2 and TRBJ2-5; 10 bases line up with TRBD2. Germline V lookup: CDR1 SGHAT, CDR2 FQNNGV. After removal of 5 bases from V and 5 bases from J, the junction contained 5 bases not matched to a gene. The CDR3 extends over 14 amino acids. In DNA form, the CDR3 reads TGTGCCAGCAGCCCTAGCGGGAGAAGGGAGACCCAGTACTTC. It yields the protein CASSPSGRRETQYF.

The V call is TRBV29-1, the J call TRBJ2-7, with 7 bases lining up with TRBD2. Germline V gene sequence: CDR1 SQVTM, CDR2 ANQGSEA. The CDR3 loop spans 12 amino acids. Trimming at V came to 4 bases and at J to 3 bases, leaving 3 bases not matched to a gene. The CDR3 is CSVGEGFYEQYF. CDR3 DNA sequence: TGCAGCGTTGGGGAGGGGTTCTACGAGCAGTACTTC.

V gene TRBV7-2 combines with J gene TRBJ1-2; D is perhaps TRBD1 (5 bases). Trimming removed 1 base at V and 4 bases at J, with 7 bases between. Germline CDR1 is SGHTA and CDR2 is FQGNSA. The CDR3 is made up of 13 amino acids. The CDR3 DNA reads as TGTGCCAGCAGCTTAGATGACAGCTATGGCTACACCTTC. It is translated as CASSLDDSYGYTF.

V gene TRBV30 combines with J gene TRBJ2-3; D may be TRBD2 (5 bases). The CDR3 covers 13 residues. Trimming removed 5 bases at V and 3 bases at J, with 12 bases between. Germline V gene lookup returns CDR1 GTSNPN and CDR2 SVGIG (reference sequence). DNA of the CDR3: TGTGCCTGGGCACTCCGGGGTACAGATACGCAGTATTTT. This translates into CAWALRGTDTQYF.

The chain uses TRBV28 and TRBJ1-6, with D unclear. This CDR3 is built from 19 residues. V dropped 3 bases and J dropped 0 bases, with 18 bases sitting between them. CDR1 is MDHEN, CDR2 SYDVKM, per germline. This CDR3 reads CASSLPMQVAGSYNSPLHF. The CDR3 DNA follows: TGTGCCAGCAGTTTGCCAATGCAGGTGGCAGGCTCCTATAATTCACCCCTCCACTTT.

The V and J genes are TRBV6-5 and TRBJ2-3, with 8 nucleotides matching TRBD1. Trimming took 2 bases from V and 3 from J; bases not matched to a gene: 4. CDR3 length equals 15 residues. Germline assignment: CDR1 MNHEY and CDR2 SVGAGI. This CDR3 reads CASSYGQGGTDTQYF. The CDR3, as DNA: TGTGCCAGCAGTTACGGACAGGGCGGGACAGATACGCAGTATTTT.

As to this clone: The sample has other DNA sequences that encode this CDR3 too. The chain recombines TRBV3-1 (or the pseudogene TRBV3-2) with TRBJ2-7, with D hard to call. From germline, CDR1 is LGHDT and CDR2 YNNKEL (reference sequence). The CDR3 has 15 residues. The V end lost 0 bases, the J end lost 2 bases, and 11 bases lay between the germline ends. CDR3 amino acids: CASSQDLGAPYEQYF. DNA of the CDR3: TGTGCCAGCAGCCAAGATTTGGGCGCCCCCTACGAGCAGTACTTC.

V gene TRBV13 combines with J gene TRBJ2-3; perhaps TRBD2 as D (6 bases). Germline-derived CDR1 and CDR2 are PRHDT and FYEKMQ (reference sequence). Trimming removed 5 bases at V and 6 bases at J, with 24 bases between. The CDR3 runs to 17 residues. The CDR3 protein is CASSQTTTSVRGDTQYF. The CDR3 DNA reads TGTGCCAGCAGCCAAACTACGACTTCTGTACGGGGGGATACGCAGTATTTT.

V and J are TRBV4-2 and TRBJ2-7, with TRBD2 identical over 10 bases. Germline trimming cut 1 base from V and 4 bases from J; bases unmatched to any gene: 7. The CDR3 contains 16 residues. The germline gives CDR1 LGHNA, CDR2 YNFKEQ. In DNA form, the CDR3 reads TGTGCCAGCAGCCAAGTCGCTAGCGGGAGCGTTTACGAGCAGTACTTC. This codes for CASSQVASGSVYEQYF.

V is TRBV5-1 and J is TRBJ2-7; 12 nucleotides align to TRBD2. The V gene end was trimmed by 4 bases and the J gene end by 1 base; junction bases not matched to a gene: 12. The CDR3 contains 18 residues. The germline CDR1 and CDR2 sequences are SGHRS and YFSETQ. In nucleotides, the CDR3 is TGCGCCAGCAGCCTAAGGCTAGCGGGAGGGCAAGTATCCTACGAGCAGTACTTC. Translated: CASSLRLAGGQVSYEQYF.